The present TCR beta chain was sequenced within a study of cytomegalovirus exposure and HLA in healthy donors. With regard to this clone: Its antigen is unidentified.

Primers for the PCR totalled 60 Vbeta and 13 Jbeta. Here immunoSEQ multiplex PCR was the method, and the copy in TCRdb shows in-frame clones only, minus some. The sample has about 160,000 clones, 79% seen once; the top ten hold around 6.6%. CDR1 is SEHNR, CDR2 FQNEAQ, per germline (reference sequence). This CDR3 region has 16 residues. V shed 1 base and J shed 0 bases, with 10 bases lying between them. Study-wide points: Associated with cytomegalovirus, according to the listing, were around 170 TCR beta chains. Most observed TCR sequences were rare, whereas some public TCRs were detected in many donors.

The TCR was taken from a man aged 45-60 years in good health and CMV-seropositive. Input material: PBMCs. The rearrangement joins TRBV7-9 to TRBJ2-1; D is undetermined. The CDR3 reads CASSLVVLSSYNEQFF. The CDR3 region has the DNA TGTGCCAGCAGCTTAGTTGTCTTGAGCTCCTACAATGAGCAGTTCTTC.